This TCR beta chain was recovered during a study of CD8+CD57+ T cells in acquired aplastic anemia. Study-level information: When averaged, DNA from sorted CD4+ and CD8+ cells came to 3 to 3.5 ug.

Genomic DNA templated the TCR beta VDJ and CDR3 profiling. Via MiXCR, TCRdb re-called the reads, giving one row per CDR3 protein. The repertoire consists of roughly 420,000 distinct CDR3 sequences, with about two thirds occurring once and the leading ten covering 3% to 5%. A remark on this clonotype: The antigen remains undetermined. The germline gene is not matched at one end of the junction; a read error may be the cause.

Study conclusions and caveats: In CD8+ cells, Simpson's diversity showed no significant difference between patients and controls.

The receptor's source is a human donor in good health, serving as a control. Sequenced: sorted CD4+, CD8+, or CD8+CD57+ T cells (not recorded which) from PBMCs.

CDR3 sequence (DNA): TGTGCCAGCAGCATAGAGAGGCTGGTCTGTGACTACGACTTC. Translated: CASSIERLVCDYDF. This sequence joins TRBV7-9 and TRBJ1-2, with D uncertain. The CDR3 spans 14 residues. Germline lookup yields CDR1 SEHNR and CDR2 FQNEAQ (reference sequence).